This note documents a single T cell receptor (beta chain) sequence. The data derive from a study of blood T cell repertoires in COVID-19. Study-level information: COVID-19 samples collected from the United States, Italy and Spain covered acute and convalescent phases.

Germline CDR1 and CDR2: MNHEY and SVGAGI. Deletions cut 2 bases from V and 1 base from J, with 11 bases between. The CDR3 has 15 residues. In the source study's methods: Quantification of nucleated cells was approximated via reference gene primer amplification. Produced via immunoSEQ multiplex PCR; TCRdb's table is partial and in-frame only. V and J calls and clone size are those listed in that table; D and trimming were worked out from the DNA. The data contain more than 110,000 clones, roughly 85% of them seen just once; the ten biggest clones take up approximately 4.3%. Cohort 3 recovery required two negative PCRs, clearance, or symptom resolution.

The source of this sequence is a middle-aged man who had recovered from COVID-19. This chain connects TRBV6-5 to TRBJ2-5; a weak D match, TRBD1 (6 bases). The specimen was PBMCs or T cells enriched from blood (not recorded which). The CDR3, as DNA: TGTGCCAGCAGTTACACCGACAGGACCCAAGAGACCCAGTACTTC. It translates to CASSYTDRTQETQYF.